Sequencing of this TCR beta chain was carried out in a study of T-cell memory formation after mild COVID-19. MiXCR was run by TCRdb on the 5' RACE reads, yielding one entry per CDR3 protein. The data show about 190,000 distinct CDR3 sequences, 15% to 20% seen once. This clonotype occurred a few times. J lost 2 bases, V lost 5 bases, and 8 bases had no gene match. CDR3 size: 16 residues. The sequenced sample consisted of PBMCs or a T cell subset sorted from them (not recorded which). The origin of this receptor is an adult woman who had mild COVID-19 (a few samples of this study predate the infection). Cell type and time point are not known. This chain links TRBV12-3 or TRBV12-4 with TRBJ2-5; 10 nucleotides agree with TRBD2. The CDR3: CASSAGLAEGQETQYF. The CDR3 DNA reads TGTGCCAGCAGTGCAGGACTAGCGGAGGGACAAGAGACCCAGTACTTC.